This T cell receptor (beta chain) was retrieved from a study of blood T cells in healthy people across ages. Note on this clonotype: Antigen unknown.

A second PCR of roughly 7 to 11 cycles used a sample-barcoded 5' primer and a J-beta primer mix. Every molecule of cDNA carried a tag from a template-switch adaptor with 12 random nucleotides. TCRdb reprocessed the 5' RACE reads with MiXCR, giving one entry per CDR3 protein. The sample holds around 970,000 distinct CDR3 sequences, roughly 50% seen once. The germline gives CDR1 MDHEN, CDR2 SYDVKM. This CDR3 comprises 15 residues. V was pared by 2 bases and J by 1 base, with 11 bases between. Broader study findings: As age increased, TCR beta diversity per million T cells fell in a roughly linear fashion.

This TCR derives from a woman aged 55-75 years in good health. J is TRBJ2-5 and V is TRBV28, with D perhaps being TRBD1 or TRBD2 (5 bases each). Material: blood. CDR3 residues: CASSLPGSLQETQYF. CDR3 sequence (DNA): TGTGCCAGCAGTTTACCAGGGAGCCTCCAAGAGACCCAGTACTTC.